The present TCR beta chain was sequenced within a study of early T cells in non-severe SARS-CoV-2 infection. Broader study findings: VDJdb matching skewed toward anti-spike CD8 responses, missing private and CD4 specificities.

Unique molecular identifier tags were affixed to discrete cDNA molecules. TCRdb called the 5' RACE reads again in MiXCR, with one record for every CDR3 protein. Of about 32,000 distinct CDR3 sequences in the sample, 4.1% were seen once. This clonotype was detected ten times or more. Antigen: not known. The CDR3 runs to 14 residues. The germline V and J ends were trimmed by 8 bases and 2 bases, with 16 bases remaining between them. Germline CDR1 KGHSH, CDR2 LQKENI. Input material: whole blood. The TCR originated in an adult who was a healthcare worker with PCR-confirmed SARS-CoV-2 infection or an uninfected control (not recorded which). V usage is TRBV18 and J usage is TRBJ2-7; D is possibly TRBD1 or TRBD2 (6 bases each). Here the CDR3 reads CASRSGAETYEQYF. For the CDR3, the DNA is TGTGCCAGCCGGTCGGGGGCGGAGACCTACGAGCAGTACTTC.